The 24 T cell receptor beta chains in this list originate from one sample, sequenced in a study of blood T cell repertoires in COVID-19. TCRdb's copy holds only in-frame clones and misses some; the assay was immunoSEQ multiplex PCR. The sample has 45,000 or so clones, approximately 70% seen once; the top ten hold about 60%. Input material: peripheral blood. Every receptor here comes from a man older than 75 with acute or convalescent COVID-19.

The rearrangement links TRBV13 to TRBJ1-1; TRBD1 might be the D (5 bases). The CDR3 has 13 residues. Trimming took 5 bases from V and 7 from J, leaving 14 bases between them. Germline-derived CDR1 and CDR2 are PRHDT and FYEKMQ (reference sequence). CDR3 protein: CASSGTRVGEAFF. The CDR3 coding sequence is TGTGCCAGCAGCGGCACCAGGGTTGGTGAAGCTTTCTTT.

The rearrangement links TRBV21-1 to TRBJ2-7; TRBD2, as called in the table, went unchecked against the DNA. TRBV21-1 constitutes a pseudogene. This CDR3 comprises 17 residues. The CDR3 loop reads CASTTKEICGGAYEQYF. The CDR3 region has the DNA TGTGCCAGCACCACAAAGGAGATTTGCGGGGGGGCCTACGAGCAGTACTTC.

V gene TRBV6-5 combines with J gene TRBJ2-1, with 7 bases matching TRBD1. The CDR3 sequence is 15 residues long. After removal of 2 bases from V and 7 bases from J, the junction contained 8 bases not matched to a gene. Germline V lookup: CDR1 MNHEY, CDR2 SVGAGI. CDR3 in amino acids: CASSYRDSLTNEQFF. The CDR3 nucleotides are TGTGCCAGCAGTTACCGGGACAGCCTGACGAATGAGCAGTTCTTC.

This chain links TRBV4-1 with TRBJ2-1; 9 nucleotides match TRBD2. Germline trimming cut 3 bases from V and 0 bases from J; bases unmatched to any gene: 6. Per germline, CDR1 MGHRA and CDR2 YSYEKL. The CDR3 loop spans 17 amino acids. Here the CDR3 DNA reads TGCGCCAGCAGCCAGGGACTAGCCAAGAGCTCCTACAATGAGCAGTTCTTC. Amino acids: CASSQGLAKSSYNEQFF.

As DNA, the CDR3 is TGTGCCAGCGGACTCCAGGGGATACTCTATGGCTACACCTTC. Protein sequence: CASGLQGILYGYTF. The chain carries TRBV5-6 and TRBJ1-2; perhaps TRBD1 as D (6 bases). Between the trimmed V and J ends, which lost 7 bases and 4 bases, there was a span of 17 bases. Germline V gene data show CDR1 as SGHDT and CDR2 as YYEEEE. The CDR3 length is 14 residues. The full variable domain, with the rest looked up from reference TRBV5-6 and TRBJ1-2, is DAGVTQSPTHLIKTRGQQVTLRCSPKSGHDTVSWYQQALGQGPQFIFQYYEEEERQRGNFPDRFSGHQFPNYSSELNVNALLLGDSALYLCASGLQGILYGYTFGSGTRLTVV.

The V gene is TRBV2, the J gene TRBJ2-1, with D possibly TRBD2 on 5 matching bases. V lost 8 bases and J lost 5, with 13 bases in between. Germline V gene sequence: CDR1 SNHLY, CDR2 FYNNEI. CDR3 size: 13 residues. Written as DNA, the CDR3 is TGTGCCAGCCAACAAGGGCGGGACAATGAGCAGTTCTTC. Its translation is CASQQGRDNEQFF.

V and J are TRBV4-2 and TRBJ2-1; 12 bases match TRBD2. The V and J ends lost 4 bases and 6 bases, in that order; junction bases with no gene match: 10. CDR3 length: 17 residues. Looked up from germline, CDR1 is LGHNA and CDR2 is YNFKEQ. CDR3 sequence (DNA): TGTGCCAGCAGCCCTAGACTAGCGGGAGTGTCAGGCAATGAGCAGTTCTTC. This gives the protein CASSPRLAGVSGNEQFF.

There are a few counts of this clone. The rearrangement joins TRBV9 to TRBJ1-6; TRBD1 matches at 7 bases. Germline V gene sequence: CDR1 SGDLS, CDR2 YYNGEE. V dropped 4 bases and J dropped 8; count of bases not matched to a gene: 6. The CDR3 consists of 14 residues. The CDR3 protein is CASSLRQGDSPLHF. The CDR3, as DNA: TGTGCCAGCAGCCTACGACAGGGAGATTCACCCCTCCACTTT.

V is TRBV5-1 and J is TRBJ2-2; 7 nucleotides agree with TRBD2. The CDR3 length is 15 residues. J lost 2 bases, V lost 4 bases, and 5 bases had no gene match. Germline V gives CDR1 SGHRS, CDR2 YFSETQ. CDR3 DNA: TGCGCCAGCAGCCGGGGGGAGGCCAACACCGGGGAGCTGTTTTTT. Translation gives CASSRGEANTGELFF.

This chain connects TRBV7-9 to TRBJ1-6; TRBD1 agrees at 11 bases. Germline lookup yields CDR1 SEHNR and CDR2 FQNEAQ (reference sequence). V was pared by 5 bases and J by 2 bases, with 2 bases of the junction left unmatched. The CDR3 length is 16 residues. The CDR3 region has the DNA TGTGCCAGCAGCGGGACAGGGGGTACCTATAATTCACCCCTCCACTTT. Its protein product is CASSGTGGTYNSPLHF.

CDR3 in amino acids: CASSPGGSRSSQYF. The CDR3, as DNA: TGCGCCAGCAGCCCCGGGGGGTCAAGGTCTTCCCAGTACTTC. This chain connects TRBV4-3 to TRBJ2-4, with 7 nucleotides matching TRBD2. The CDR3 loop spans 14 amino acids. Trimming cost V 4 bases and J 13 bases; bases outside gene matches: 13. Germline loops: CDR1 LGHNA, CDR2 YSLEER.

In its sample, this clone was seen once. The chain recombines TRBV15 with TRBJ2-3; TRBD2 matches at 9 bases. There are 16 residues in the CDR3. V shed 1 base and J 4 bases; nucleotides not matched to a gene: 6. Germline CDR1 LNHNV, CDR2 YYDKDF (reference sequence). CDR3 amino acids: CATSRVQGTSPDTQYF. In nucleotides, the CDR3 is TGTGCCACCAGCAGAGTTCAGGGGACTAGCCCAGATACGCAGTATTTT.

As DNA, the CDR3 is TGTGCCAGTAGTCATACAGGGGGGGAGCTGTTTTTT. Translated, it gives CASSHTGGELFF. The rearrangement joins TRBV19 to TRBJ2-2; weak D call: TRBD1 (6 bases). Germline V gene lookup returns CDR1 LNHDA and CDR2 SQIVND (reference sequence). The V end lost 5 bases, the J end lost 8 bases, and 9 bases lay between the germline ends. This CDR3 is 12 amino acids long.

This clone was seen once. The chain links TRBV4-1 to TRBJ1-3; 7 bases agree with TRBD1. Looked up from germline, CDR1 is MGHRA and CDR2 is YSYEKL. The CDR3 extends over 15 amino acids. Losses at the gene ends were 1 base for V and 4 bases for J; bases not matched to a gene: 4. The CDR3 DNA follows: TGCGCCAGCAGCCAAGTGGGACAGCTGGGAAACACCATATATTTT. Translation: CASSQVGQLGNTIYF.

The chain couples TRBV5-6 to TRBJ2-5; D might be TRBD1 (6 bases). The V end was cut by 4 bases, the J end by 3 bases, with 13 bases between. Germline assignment: CDR1 SGHDT and CDR2 YYEEEE. This CDR3 is built from 14 residues. The CDR3 sequence: CASSAGQPKETQYF. DNA of the CDR3: TGTGCCAGCAGCGCCGGACAGCCTAAAGAGACCCAGTACTTC.

V gene TRBV28 combines with J gene TRBJ2-7; 9 nucleotides line up with TRBD2. CDR1 and CDR2 from the germline V gene are MDHEN and SYDVKM. J was trimmed by 2 bases and V by 6 bases; bases with no gene match: 2. This CDR3 has 13 amino acids. The CDR3 DNA follows: TGTGCCAGCAGGCGGGAGGGCCCCTACGAGCAGTACTTC. Translated, it gives CASRREGPYEQYF.

The genes are TRBV9 and TRBJ1-6; the match to TRBD1 covers 8 bases. CDR1 is SGDLS and CDR2 is YYNGEE in the germline V gene. V shed 2 bases and J 7 bases; nucleotides not matched to a gene: 2. There are 14 residues in the CDR3. Here the CDR3 DNA reads TGTGCCAGCAGCGTCACAGGGGGGAATTCACCCCTCCACTTT. Translating it yields CASSVTGGNSPLHF.

The chain recombines TRBV24-1 with TRBJ2-3, with D perhaps matching TRBD2 (6 bases). V was pared by 5 bases and J by 1 base, with 15 bases between. Germline values: CDR1 KGHDR, CDR2 SFDVKD. This CDR3 is 16 amino acids long. This CDR3 is CATSARPGLGTDTQYF. The CDR3 bases are TGTGCCACCAGTGCCAGACCGGGACTGGGCACAGATACGCAGTATTTT.

CDR3 in amino acids: CASSLALAGGAYEQYF. The CDR3 DNA sequence: TGTGCCAGCAGCTTGGCACTAGCGGGAGGCGCCTACGAGCAGTACTTC. The chain couples TRBV5-4 to TRBJ2-7, with TRBD2 identical over 12 bases. The CDR3 loop spans 16 amino acids. Trimming removed 0 bases from V and 2 bases from J; junction bases left unmatched: 3. The germline V gene encodes CDR1 SGHNT and CDR2 YYREEE (reference sequence).

V usage is TRBV10-3 and J usage is TRBJ2-7; 13 bases align to TRBD2. This CDR3 is 18 amino acids long. CDR1 ENHRY and CDR2 SYGVKD come from the germline V gene. The J segment lost 1 base and the V segment lost 3 bases, leaving 9 bases of the junction unmatched. The CDR3 spells CAISDPGLAGRGSYEQYF. The DNA for the CDR3 is TGTGCCATCAGTGACCCGGGACTAGCGGGGAGAGGGTCCTACGAGCAGTACTTC.

This rearrangement joins TRBV7-8 to TRBJ2-7; 8 bases map to TRBD2. Germline-derived CDR1 and CDR2 are SGHVS and FQNEAQ. V lost 4 bases to trimming and J lost 4 bases; unmatched junction nucleotides: 3. The CDR3 spans 13 residues. Here the CDR3 DNA reads TGTGCCAGCAGCTATAGCGGGACTTACGAGCAGTACTTC. This gives the protein CASSYSGTYEQYF.

The J gene is TRBJ2-6, the V gene TRBV14, with a possible D match to TRBD2 (5 bases). Trimming removed 8 bases from V and 2 bases from J, with 7 bases in between. The V gene's germline CDR1 is SGHDN and CDR2 FVKESK. The length of the CDR3 is 13 residues. CDR3 loop: CASRGAGANVLTF. The DNA of the CDR3 is TGTGCCAGCCGGGGAGCTGGGGCCAACGTCCTGACTTTC.

The rearrangement joins TRBV28 to TRBJ1-1, with D unclear. The ends were cut back, 3 bases at V and 1 base at J, with 3 bases in the middle. Germline V lookup: CDR1 MDHEN, CDR2 SYDVKM. The CDR3 has 12 residues. The CDR3 protein is CASSFRNTEAFF. The DNA of the CDR3 is TGTGCCAGCAGTTTTCGGAACACTGAAGCTTTCTTT.

The table lists this clone with a few counts. The CDR3 DNA sequence: TGTGCCAGCAGCTTAGGTCCAGCGGGTACCTACGAGCAGTACTTC. It codes for CASSLGPAGTYEQYF. V and J are TRBV11-2 and TRBJ2-7; possible D gene TRBD2, 6 bases. Germline loops: CDR1 SGHAT, CDR2 FQNNGV. This CDR3 region has 15 residues. V was clipped by 1 base and J by 2 bases, with 12 bases between them.